The clone carrying this TCR beta chain turned up a few times. V trimming: 1 base; J trimming: 0 bases; junction bases outside the gene matches: 8. This CDR3 region has 17 residues. Germline V gene sequence: CDR1 SGHTA, CDR2 FQGNSA. Clones were read by immunoSEQ multiplex PCR, and TCRdb kept only the in-frame ones, dropping some. The sample lists some 120,000 clones; about 88% were seen once. The data stem from a study of blood T cell repertoires in COVID-19. This chain connects TRBV7-2 to TRBJ2-5; 7 bases fit TRBD1. The receptor was derived from a man in his 60s with COVID-19, enrolled during active disease. Sequenced material: peripheral blood. The CDR3, as DNA: TGTGCCAGCAGCTTAGGCTACGACAGGGTCCACCAAGAGACCCAGTACTTC. Protein product: CASSLGYDRVHQETQYF.